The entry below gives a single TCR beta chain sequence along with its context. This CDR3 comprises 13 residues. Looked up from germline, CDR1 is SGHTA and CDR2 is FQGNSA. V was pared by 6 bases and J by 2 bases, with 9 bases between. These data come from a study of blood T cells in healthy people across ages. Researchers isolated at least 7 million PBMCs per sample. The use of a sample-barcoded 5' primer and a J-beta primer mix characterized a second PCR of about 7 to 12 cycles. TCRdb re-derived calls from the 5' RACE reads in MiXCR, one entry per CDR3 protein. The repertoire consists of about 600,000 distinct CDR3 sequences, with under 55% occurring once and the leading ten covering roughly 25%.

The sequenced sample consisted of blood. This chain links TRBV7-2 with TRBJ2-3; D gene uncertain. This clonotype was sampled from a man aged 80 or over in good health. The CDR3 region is CASSKGTTDTQYF. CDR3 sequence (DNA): TGTGCCAGCAGTAAGGGAACCACAGATACGCAGTATTTT. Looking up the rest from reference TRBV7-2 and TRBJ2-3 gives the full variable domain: GAGVSQSPSNKVTEKGKDVELRCDPISGHTALYWYRQSLGQGLEFLIYFQGNSAPDKSGLPSDRFSAERTGGSVSTLTIQRTQQEDSAVYLCASSKGTTDTQYFGPGTRLTVL.